This note documents a single T cell receptor (beta chain) sequence. This receptor's antigen is unknown. No quality values exist for individual bases; no much larger clone is one base distant. The source of the sample is a study of T cell responses to AZD1222 COVID-19 vaccine (dated by TCRdb to about 2021). The study in broad terms: AZD1222 recipients with second doses at about 4 weeks or about 12 weeks were pooled, because spike-specific TCR depth and breadth did not differ between schedules. TCR sequencing covered 233 trial participants: 200 to 210 given two doses of AZD1222 and 26 given two doses of MenACWY control vaccine. Enrollment into the trials was organized by age into subgroups of 18-55, 56-69 and 70-plus years, and those subgroups contained roughly 150, 30 and 60 TCR-sequenced participants, respectively. General conclusions and limits of the study: Reportedly, almost half of the unique spike-specific TCRs recognized epitopes lying outside the regions that are mutated in the B.1.351 and B.1.1.7 variants. The 56-69-year group was small, and its depth increase did not reach significance, likely because of low power. After two AZD1222 doses, spike-specific TCR breadth and depth were significantly higher than at day 0 and than in MenACWY recipients. Conclusions about previously exposed vaccinees were limited because only six AZD1222 recipients were SARS-CoV-2 seropositive at baseline. Because no day 14 peak-response samples were available, the repertoires could be characterized only after the peak T cell response. The vaccine-associated CD4 TCRs covered the entire spike protein, and the dominant responses fell in regions 160-218 and 743-854. Participants were mostly white British and included more females than males, and it was suggested by the authors that clonal diversity may have been underestimated.

The CDR3 regions of human TCRbeta chains were analyzed by immunosequencing. On the authors' methods: Repertoire TCRs were checked for matches against a reference library of SARS-CoV-2-specific TCRs that had been generated using the MIRA antigen-specificity platform. Breadth meant the fraction of unique TCRs that were SARS-CoV-2-associated, whereas depth meant the fraction of total T cells that were SARS-CoV-2-associated. Each spike-specific TCR was assigned to its reactive spike region and to a CD4 or CD8 class using the MIRA data. Log10-transformed breadth and depth values were compared by one-way ANOVA with Sidak's multiple comparisons tests. TCRdb re-hosts the immuneACCESS table, in-frame sequences only. Its copies lack some clones; in the studies checked, an unresolved V gene accounts for under half of them, and the cause for the rest is not known. From that table come the V and J calls and clone size; the DNA was used to work out D and trimming. The sample table records 68,000 or so clones; approximately 91% of these occur just once. The ten largest clones capture roughly 7.4% of the sample.

The time point label on this specimen signifies: baseline before first vaccination. Vaccinee samples were obtained from the UK trials COV001 and COV002, which included a single-blind randomized controlled phase 2/3 trial of AZD1222 (ChAdOx1 nCoV-19) in healthy adults. For TCRbeta chain sequencing, PBMC samples were collected from trial participants at day 0 and at day 28 after the second dose. Its CDR3 holds 14 amino acids, cysteine through phenylalanine. The only DNA kept is the CDR3, 42 bases in frame from the first base. Reading the germline V gene (reference sequence) gives CDR1 LNHDA and CDR2 SQIVND. Relative to germline, V is 3 bases shorter and J is 2 bases shorter, with 8 bases between their ends.

This clonotype originated in an adult in good health. The chain joins TRBV19 to TRBJ2-1; the D gene is unclear. The specimen comprised peripheral blood, sampled on day 0 of AZD1222 vaccination. At the DNA level, the sequence is TGTGCCAGTAGTATTTCGGCCGCCTACAATGAGCAGTTCTTC. It translates as CASSISAAYNEQFF. With the portions outside the CDR3 filled from the reference TRBV19 and TRBJ2-1 genes, the complete variable region becomes DGGITQSPKYLFRKEGQNVTLSCEQNLNHDAMYWYRQDPGQGLRLIYYSQIVNDFQKGDIAEGYSVSREKKESFPLTVTSAQKNPTAFYLCASSISAAYNEQFFGPGTRLTVL.